Below, 19 T cell receptor beta chains from the same sample are listed, as sequenced in a study of blood T cells in healthy people across ages. It was with a sample-barcoded 5' primer and a J-beta primer mix that a second PCR of roughly 7 to 12 cycles was run. TCRdb passed the 5' RACE reads through MiXCR, listing each CDR3 protein once. Of around 940,000 distinct CDR3 sequences detected, 51% appear once; the ten largest clones hold around a fifth. Source material: blood. The receptors originated from a woman aged 55-69 years in good health.

This clonotype was detected a few times. V usage is TRBV10-3 and J usage is TRBJ2-5; TRBD1 is a possible D gene (7 bases). In germline, CDR1 is ENHRY, CDR2 SYGVKD. Trimming pared 10 bases from V and 4 bases from J, leaving 19 bases between. The CDR3 totals 14 residues. Here the CDR3 reads CATSRGTEAETQYF. As DNA, the CDR3 is TGTGCCACCTCCCGGGGGACAGAGGCAGAGACCCAGTACTTC.

The chain carries TRBV2 and TRBJ2-7; D may match TRBD1 or TRBD2 (5 bases each). Germline CDR1 SNHLY, CDR2 FYNNEI. Trimming left V 7 bases short and J 0 bases short, with 16 bases between. The CDR3 is 15 amino acids. The CDR3 loop reads CASIGAASSSYEQYF. The CDR3 DNA sequence: TGTGCCAGCATCGGGGCAGCTTCTAGCTCCTACGAGCAGTACTTC.

This clonotype was observed a handful of times. DNA for the CDR3: TGTGCCAGCAGTTACCCATCAAATGAGCAGTTCTTC. It codes for CASSYPSNEQFF. The gene calls are TRBV12-3 or TRBV12-4 and TRBJ2-1; D is ambiguous. This CDR3 is built from 12 residues. Deletions cut 4 bases from V and 7 bases from J, with 8 bases between.

The chain carries TRBV14 and TRBJ2-1, with 12 bases that match TRBD2. Germline V gene sequence: CDR1 SGHDN, CDR2 FVKESK. J was trimmed by 0 bases and V by 3 bases; bases with no gene match: 18. This CDR3 has 22 residues. The CDR3 region has the DNA TGTGCCAGCAGCCATCCCAAACCCCCGGCTCCGGGACTAGCGGGCTCCTACAATGAGCAGTTCTTC. Translation gives CASSHPKPPAPGLAGSYNEQFF.

This clonotype has a handful of counts. The chain is built from TRBV29-1 and TRBJ2-1; D is uncertain. Looked up from germline, CDR1 is SQVTM and CDR2 is ANQGSEA. The germline V and J ends were trimmed by 7 bases and 4 bases, with 26 bases remaining between them. The CDR3 is 17 residues long. This CDR3 is CSAYNQVGQTAYNEQFF. The CDR3 DNA reads TGCAGCGCGTACAACCAGGTCGGCCAGACCGCATACAATGAGCAGTTCTTC.

This clonotype was recorded only once. This chain connects TRBV4-1 to TRBJ1-1; D possibly corresponds to TRBD1 (6 bases). Germline V gives CDR1 MGHRA, CDR2 YSYEKL. CDR3 length: 16 residues. Trimming cost V 1 base and J 1 base, with 13 bases left between them. The CDR3 protein is CASSQAVAQGNTEAFF. CDR3 nucleotides: TGCGCCAGCAGCCAAGCGGTAGCACAGGGGAACACTGAAGCTTTCTTT.

The rearrangement uses TRBV29-1 and TRBJ2-3; 7 bases agree with TRBD2. Trimming removed 4 bases from V and 9 bases from J; junction bases left unmatched: 19. The length of the CDR3 is 16 residues. Germline lookup yields CDR1 SQVTM and CDR2 ANQGSEA. The CDR3 nucleotides read TGCAGCGTTGTGGGTGGGAGGGTCGGTATCGGGGTGACGCAGTATTTT. This encodes CSVVGGRVGIGVTQYF.

This chain links TRBV4-1 with TRBJ2-7; possible D gene TRBD1, 5 bases. There are 15 residues in the CDR3. Trimming cost V 3 bases and J 3 bases, with 15 bases left between them. CDR1 MGHRA and CDR2 YSYEKL come from the germline V gene. The CDR3 nucleotides read TGCGCCAGCAGCCACCAGGGATTAACCGTCTACGAGCAGTACTTC. It yields the protein CASSHQGLTVYEQYF.

The V and J genes are TRBV29-1 and TRBJ2-5; D is tentatively TRBD1 or TRBD2 (7 bases each). The CDR3 length is 14 residues. Germline CDR1 SQVTM, CDR2 ANQGSEA. The ends were cut back, 1 base at V and 5 bases at J, with 14 bases in the middle. The CDR3 region has the DNA TGCAGCGTTGAAGTTAACAGGGGAGGGGAGACCCAGTACTTC. It yields the protein CSVEVNRGGETQYF.

The chain joins TRBV6-2 or TRBV6-3 to TRBJ1-5, with 9 bases lining up with TRBD1. The CDR3 has 17 amino acids. Germline loops: CDR1 MNHEY, CDR2 SVGEGT. The junction had 10 bases not matched to a gene; V was cut back by 2 bases and J by 5 bases. CDR3 residues: CASSYGIGQGPDQPQHF. Written as DNA, the CDR3 is TGTGCCAGCAGTTACGGCATTGGACAGGGGCCGGATCAGCCCCAGCATTTT.

The chain links TRBV6-2 or TRBV6-3 to TRBJ2-1, with D unresolved. Trimming pared 0 bases from V and 3 bases from J, leaving 12 bases between. The length of the CDR3 is 16 residues. Germline V gene lookup returns CDR1 MNHEY and CDR2 SVGEGT. CDR3 region: CASSYSFGEHYNEQFF. CDR3 DNA sequence: TGTGCCAGCAGTTACTCGTTTGGCGAGCACTACAATGAGCAGTTCTTC.

This clonotype has just a few counts. J is TRBJ1-2 and V is TRBV4-1; D perhaps matches TRBD1 (6 bases). The length of the CDR3 is 13 residues. Trimming shortened V by 1 base and J by 8 bases, and 11 bases separated the two germline ends. Germline-derived CDR1 and CDR2 are MGHRA and YSYEKL. The CDR3 nucleotides read TGCGCCAGCAGCCAAGGGAAGGGGGACGGCTACACCTTC. Translation gives CASSQGKGDGYTF.

The chain uses TRBV20-1 and TRBJ2-1; TRBD1 might be the D (6 bases). The ends were cut back, 6 bases at V and 1 base at J, with 22 bases in the middle. This CDR3 has 17 amino acids. CDR1 DFQATT and CDR2 SNEGSKA come from the germline V gene (reference sequence). In DNA, the CDR3 is TGCAGTGCCCCCGATGGGGCAGGGGCGAATTCCTACAATGAGCAGTTCTTC. The encoded protein is CSAPDGAGANSYNEQFF.

This chain connects TRBV6-2 or TRBV6-3 to TRBJ2-5; D uncertain. The CDR3 contains 13 residues. Trimming stripped 4 bases from V and 4 bases from J, with 10 bases between. The germline V gene has CDR1 MNHEY and CDR2 SVGEGT. The CDR3 sequence: CASSFLPRETQYF. CDR3 DNA sequence: TGTGCCAGCAGTTTTCTCCCGCGAGAGACCCAGTACTTC.

The rearrangement uses TRBV28 and TRBJ2-4, with D perhaps being TRBD1 or TRBD2 (5 bases each). Per germline, CDR1 MDHEN and CDR2 SYDVKM. The V end lost 6 bases, the J end lost 0 bases, and 6 bases lay between the germline ends. This CDR3 region has 13 residues. CDR3 sequence (DNA): TGTGCCAGCAGGGGGGTAGCCAAAAACATTCAGTACTTC. Translated, it gives CASRGVAKNIQYF.

This clonotype has only a few counts. The J gene is TRBJ2-1, the V gene TRBV6-2 or TRBV6-3, with 9 bases that match TRBD1. After removal of 3 bases from V and 0 bases from J, the junction contained 9 bases not matched to a gene. Germline V gene data show CDR1 as MNHEY and CDR2 as SVGEGT. The CDR3 sequence is 18 residues long. The chain's CDR3 is CASSYSFGTGSSYNEQFF. In DNA form, the CDR3 reads TGTGCCAGCAGTTATAGCTTCGGGACAGGGAGCTCCTACAATGAGCAGTTCTTC.

This clonotype occurred a few times. The chain joins TRBV14 to TRBJ2-4; D ambiguous. The closer fit of TRBJ2-7 to the DNA end suggests the J call may be wrong. The length of the CDR3 is 13 residues. The germline V gene encodes CDR1 SGHDN and CDR2 FVKESK. The CDR3 DNA reads as TGTGCCAGCAGCCAAGAGACCCACTACGAGCAGTACTTC. Its protein product is CASSQETHYEQYF.

This clonotype was seen once. The gene calls are TRBV2 and TRBJ1-2; 8 bases align to TRBD1. V was pared by 7 bases and J by 6 bases, with 19 bases of the junction left unmatched. The CDR3 has 17 residues. CDR1 is SNHLY and CDR2 is FYNNEI in the germline V gene. The CDR3 DNA is TGTGCCAGCACGCGGAGGGGACAGGCGCTTCAAAAGGATGGCTACACCTTC. Translating it yields CASTRRGQALQKDGYTF.

This clonotype was detected only a few times. The chain uses TRBV11-2 and TRBJ2-4; D might be TRBD1 (6 bases). Germline loops: CDR1 SGHAT, CDR2 FQNNGV. The CDR3 covers 18 residues. The V gene lost 5 bases and the J gene lost 1 base, with 21 bases spanning the gap. The CDR3 region has the DNA TGTGCCAGCAGCCCTATTGATGTTCCGGGACATGCCAAAAACATTCAGTACTTC. Its protein is CASSPIDVPGHAKNIQYF. Variable domain in full (rest from reference TRBV11-2 and TRBJ2-4): EAGVAQSPRYKIIEKRQSVAFWCNPISGHATLYWYQQILGQGPKLLIQFQNNGVVDDSQLPKDRFSAERLKGVDSTLKIQPAKLEDSAVYLCASSPIDVPGHAKNIQYFGAGTRLSVL.